This T cell receptor beta chain was sequenced during a study of blood T cells in healthy people across ages. This clonotype was found a few times. The antigen remains unidentified. A clone one base away is much larger, so this may be a read error. General study findings and limits: Per million T cells, TCR beta diversity dropped roughly linearly as age increased.

The authors ran a second PCR of 7 to 11 cycles using a sample-barcoded 5' primer and a J-beta primer mix. TCRdb itself ran the 5' RACE reads through MiXCR, one entry per CDR3 protein. The data contain about 700,000 distinct CDR3 sequences, 32% of them singletons. Trimming took 5 bases from V and 11 from J, leaving 27 bases between them. Germline V lookup: CDR1 MRHNA, CDR2 SNTAGT. The CDR3 totals 16 residues. Each donor gave ten milliliters of peripheral blood. Input material: blood. The chain combines TRBV6-4 with TRBJ2-5; a weak D match, TRBD1 (5 bases). This TCR came from a woman aged 80 or over in good health. CDR3 sequence (DNA): TGTGCCAGCAGTCAGACAGAGTTCGATCCTTACAATGAGCAGTACTTC. Protein: CASSQTEFDPYNEQYF.